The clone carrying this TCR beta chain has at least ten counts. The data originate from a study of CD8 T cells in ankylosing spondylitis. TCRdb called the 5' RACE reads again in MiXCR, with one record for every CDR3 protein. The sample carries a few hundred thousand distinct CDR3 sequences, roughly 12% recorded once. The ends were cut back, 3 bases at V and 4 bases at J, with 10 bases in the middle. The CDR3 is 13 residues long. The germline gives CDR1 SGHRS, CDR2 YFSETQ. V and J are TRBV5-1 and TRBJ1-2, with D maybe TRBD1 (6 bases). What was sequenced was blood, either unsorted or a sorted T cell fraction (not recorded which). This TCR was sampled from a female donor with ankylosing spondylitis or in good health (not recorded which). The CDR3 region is CASSSQGFYGYTF. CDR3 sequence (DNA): TGCGCCAGCAGCTCACAGGGTTTCTATGGCTACACCTTC.